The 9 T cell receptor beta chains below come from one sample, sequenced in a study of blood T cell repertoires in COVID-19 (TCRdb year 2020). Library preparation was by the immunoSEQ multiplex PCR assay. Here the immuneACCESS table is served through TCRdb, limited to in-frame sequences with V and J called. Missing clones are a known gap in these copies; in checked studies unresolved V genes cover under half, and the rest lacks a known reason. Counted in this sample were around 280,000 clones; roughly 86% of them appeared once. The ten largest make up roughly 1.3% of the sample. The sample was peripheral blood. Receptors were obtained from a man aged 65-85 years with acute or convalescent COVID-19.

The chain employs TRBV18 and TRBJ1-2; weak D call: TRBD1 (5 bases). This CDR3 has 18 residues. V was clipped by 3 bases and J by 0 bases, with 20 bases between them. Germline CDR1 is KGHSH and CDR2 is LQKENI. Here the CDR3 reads CASSPYVMGLRSNYGYTF. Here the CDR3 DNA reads TGTGCCAGCTCACCCTATGTTATGGGACTGAGATCTAACTATGGCTACACCTTC. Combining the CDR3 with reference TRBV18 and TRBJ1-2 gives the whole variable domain NAGVMQNPRHLVRRRGQEARLRCSPMKGHSHVYWYRQLPEEGLKFMVYLQKENIIDESGMPKERFSAEFPKEGPSILRIQQVVRGDSAAYFCASSPYVMGLRSNYGYTFGSGTRLTVV.

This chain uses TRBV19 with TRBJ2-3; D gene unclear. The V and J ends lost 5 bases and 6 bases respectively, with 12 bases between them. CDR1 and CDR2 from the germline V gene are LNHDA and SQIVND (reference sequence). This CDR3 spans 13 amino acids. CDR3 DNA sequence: TGTGCCAGTAGTTCTGGCTGGTCCGATACGCAGTATTTT. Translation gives CASSSGWSDTQYF.

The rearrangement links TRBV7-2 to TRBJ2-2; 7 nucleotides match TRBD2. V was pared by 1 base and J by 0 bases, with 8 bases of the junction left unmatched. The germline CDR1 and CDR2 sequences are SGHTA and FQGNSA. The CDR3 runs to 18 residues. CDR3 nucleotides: TGTGCCAGCAGCTTAGAAAATGCACTAGCGTCGAACACCGGGGAGCTGTTTTTT. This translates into CASSLENALASNTGELFF.

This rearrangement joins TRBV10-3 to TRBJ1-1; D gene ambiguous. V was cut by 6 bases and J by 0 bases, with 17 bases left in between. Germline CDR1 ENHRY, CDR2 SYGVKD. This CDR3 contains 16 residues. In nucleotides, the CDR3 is TGTGCCATCAGCGGAGGATCCGGTACCATGAACACTGAAGCTTTCTTT. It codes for CAISGGSGTMNTEAFF.

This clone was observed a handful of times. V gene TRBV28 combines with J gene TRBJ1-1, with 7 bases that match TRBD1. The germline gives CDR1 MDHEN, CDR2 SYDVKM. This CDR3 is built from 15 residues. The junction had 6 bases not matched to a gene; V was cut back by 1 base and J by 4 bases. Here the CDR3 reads CASSLFPGGGTEAFF. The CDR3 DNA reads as TGTGCCAGCAGTTTATTCCCAGGGGGAGGCACTGAAGCTTTCTTT.

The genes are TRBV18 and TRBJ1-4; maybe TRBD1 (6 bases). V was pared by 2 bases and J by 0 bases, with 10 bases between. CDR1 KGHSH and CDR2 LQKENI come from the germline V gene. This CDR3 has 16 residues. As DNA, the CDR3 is TGTGCCAGCTCACCAGTTACAGGGTCAACTAATGAAAAACTGTTTTTT. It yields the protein CASSPVTGSTNEKLFF. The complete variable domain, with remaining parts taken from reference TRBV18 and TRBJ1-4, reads NAGVMQNPRHLVRRRGQEARLRCSPMKGHSHVYWYRQLPEEGLKFMVYLQKENIIDESGMPKERFSAEFPKEGPSILRIQQVVRGDSAAYFCASSPVTGSTNEKLFFGSGTQLSVL.

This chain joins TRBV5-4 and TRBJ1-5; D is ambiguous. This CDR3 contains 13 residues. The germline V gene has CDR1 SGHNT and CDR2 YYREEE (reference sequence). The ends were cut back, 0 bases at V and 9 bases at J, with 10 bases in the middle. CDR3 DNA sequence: TGTGCCAGCAGCTTGGATAGGAGAGGGCCCCAGCATTTT. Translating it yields CASSLDRRGPQHF.

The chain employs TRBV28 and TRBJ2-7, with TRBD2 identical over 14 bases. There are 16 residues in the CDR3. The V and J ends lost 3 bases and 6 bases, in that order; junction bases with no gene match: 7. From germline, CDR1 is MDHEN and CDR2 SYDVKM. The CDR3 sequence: CASSLVGTSGSSEQYF. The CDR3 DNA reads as TGTGCCAGCAGTTTGGTAGGGACTAGCGGGAGTAGCGAGCAGTACTTC. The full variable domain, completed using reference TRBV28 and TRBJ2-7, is DVKVTQSSRYLVKRTGEKVFLECVQDMDHENMFWYRQDPGLGLRLIYFSYDVKMKEKGDIPEGYSVSREKKERFSLILESASTNQTSMYLCASSLVGTSGSSEQYFGPGTRLTVT.

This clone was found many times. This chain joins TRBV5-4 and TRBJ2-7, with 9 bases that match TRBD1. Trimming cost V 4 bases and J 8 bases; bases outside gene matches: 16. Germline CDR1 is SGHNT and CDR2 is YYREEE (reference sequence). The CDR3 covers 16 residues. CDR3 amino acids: CASSTGQGVGLNQQYF. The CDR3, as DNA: TGTGCCAGCAGCACGGGACAGGGAGTGGGTCTAAACCAGCAGTACTTC.